This TCR beta chain was sequenced in a study of blood T cell repertoires in COVID-19. About the study: Italy, Spain and the United States were the sources of the convalescent and acute COVID-19 samples. Sources were T cells, B-cell-depleted T cells, or PBMCs; the material itself was cDNA or gDNA.

In the original analysis: Estimation of nucleated cell counts was performed using reference gene primer amplification. The table came from immunoSEQ multiplex PCR; TCRdb's copy has only in-frame clones and leaves some out. V, J and clone size reflect that table, while D and trimming were determined from the DNA. The table includes approximately 90,000 clones, roughly 90% detected once. Germline CDR1 and CDR2: SGHNT and YYREEE (reference sequence). Germline trimming cut 0 bases from V and 4 bases from J; bases unmatched to any gene: 8. This CDR3 has 17 residues. The sequenced sample was peripheral blood. The source is a woman aged 80 or older with acute or convalescent COVID-19. V is TRBV5-4 and J is TRBJ2-3; 10 bases line up with TRBD1. The CDR3 nucleotides are TGTGCCAGCAGCTTGGGGAGGACAGGGGGGCTGGCAGATACGCAGTATTTT. Residues: CASSLGRTGGLADTQYF.